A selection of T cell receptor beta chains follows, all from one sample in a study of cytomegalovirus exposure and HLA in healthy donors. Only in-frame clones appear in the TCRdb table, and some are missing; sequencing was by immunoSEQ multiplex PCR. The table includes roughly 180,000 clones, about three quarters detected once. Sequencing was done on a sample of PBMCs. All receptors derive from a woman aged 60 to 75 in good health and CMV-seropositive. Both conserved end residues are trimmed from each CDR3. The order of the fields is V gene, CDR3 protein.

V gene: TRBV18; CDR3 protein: ASSPRSGSSYEQY
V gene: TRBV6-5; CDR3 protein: ASSRYGTGVYEQY
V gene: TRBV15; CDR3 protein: ATSPGGYEQY
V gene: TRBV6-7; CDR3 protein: ASSCYAENSTKLF
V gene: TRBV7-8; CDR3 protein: ASSLRRGGVIGGETQY
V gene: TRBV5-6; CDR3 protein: ASSPMGGDEQF
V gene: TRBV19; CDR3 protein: ASSIFRTTAGNIQY
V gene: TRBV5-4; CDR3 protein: ASSLPQYNEQF
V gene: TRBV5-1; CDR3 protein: ASSLLSGGRTDTQY
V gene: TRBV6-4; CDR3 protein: ASSDSARERRF
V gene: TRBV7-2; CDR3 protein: ASSLGGSSYGYT
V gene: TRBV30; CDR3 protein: AWSPRDRGLGEQY
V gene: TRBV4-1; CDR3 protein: ASSQGLGTEYGYT
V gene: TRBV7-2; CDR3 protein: ASSLARRLAGASGELF
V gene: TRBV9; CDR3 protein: ASSVSGLSSYEQY
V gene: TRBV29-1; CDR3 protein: SVGHRVGPDTQY
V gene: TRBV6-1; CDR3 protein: ASSEQRGSTDTQY
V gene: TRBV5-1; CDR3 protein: ASSLGQGINEQY
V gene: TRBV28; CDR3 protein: ASTVRQGVNEKLF
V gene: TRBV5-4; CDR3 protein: ASSLGGQRGPTDTQY
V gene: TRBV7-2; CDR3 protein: ASSLGTVQETQY
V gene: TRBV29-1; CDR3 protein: SVRESGGAGEQF
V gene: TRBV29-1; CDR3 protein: SVGSGGGYEQY
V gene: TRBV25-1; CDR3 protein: ASSPSLGQGAYYGYT
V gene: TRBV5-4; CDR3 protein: ASSLGRGLGETQY
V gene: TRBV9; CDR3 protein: ASSGSTGGYGYT
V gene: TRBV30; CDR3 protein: AWSGAGSNQPQH
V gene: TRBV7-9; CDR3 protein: ASSFLEGIVRGANVLT
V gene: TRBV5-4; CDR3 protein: ASSWGGAGGYT
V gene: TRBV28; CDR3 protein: ASSLGWTGGDNSPLH
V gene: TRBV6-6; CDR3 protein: ASLEWSGNTIY
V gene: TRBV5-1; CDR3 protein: ASSPGEGTNEKLF
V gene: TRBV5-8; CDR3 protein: ASSLRQGDQPQH
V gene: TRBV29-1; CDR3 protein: SVLTGGLYEQY
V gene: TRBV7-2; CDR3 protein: ASSLDRSWEKLF
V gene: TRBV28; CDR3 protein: ASSPDSMNTEAF
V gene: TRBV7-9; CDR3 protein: ASSITTGQETQY
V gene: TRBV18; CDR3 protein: ASSVQGLNTGELF
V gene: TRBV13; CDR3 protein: ASSLGLAGSYEQY
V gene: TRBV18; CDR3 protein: ASSPGQISYEQY
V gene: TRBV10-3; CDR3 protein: AISDPGQTSSYEQY
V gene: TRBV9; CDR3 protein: ASSASGGAWSTDTQY
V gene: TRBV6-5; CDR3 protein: ASSYSPGISGNTIY
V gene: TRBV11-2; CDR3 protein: ASSSTSGGMYEQY
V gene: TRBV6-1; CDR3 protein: ASSDGQGNTIY
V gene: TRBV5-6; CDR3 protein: ASSRGGVGDTQY
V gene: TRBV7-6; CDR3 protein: ASSFPRDRNTGELF
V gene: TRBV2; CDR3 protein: ASSPGTSGAWLGETQY
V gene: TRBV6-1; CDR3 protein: ASSESRAGANVLT
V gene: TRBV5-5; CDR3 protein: ASSLDSAKNIQY
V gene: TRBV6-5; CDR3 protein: ASSLDRVQPQH
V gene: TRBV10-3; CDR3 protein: AISDSEDAEAF
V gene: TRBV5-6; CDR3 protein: ASSPGGSNYEQY
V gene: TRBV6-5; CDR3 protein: ASRPRGTSYEQY